A selection of T cell receptor beta chains follows, all from one sample in a study of blood T cell repertoires in COVID-19. The assay was immunoSEQ multiplex PCR, and TCRdb's table has in-frame clones only and misses some. The data contain roughly 230,000 clones, roughly four fifths of them singletons. The sequencing sample was made of peripheral blood. Receptors originate from a woman between 50 and 59 years old with acute or convalescent COVID-19. The CDR3 runs from the conserved cysteine through the conserved F or W. Fields, in order: clone size, D gene, J gene, V gene, CDR3 protein, CDR3 DNA. The D gene is left open where the match is weak. Size is omitted from some rows. Given values are once, few, many or a class for expanded clones.

few	TRBD1	TRBJ1-1	TRBV29-1	CSVATGGNTEAFF	TGCAGCGTCGCGACAGGGGGCAATACTGAAGCTTTCTTT
once	TRBD1	TRBJ1-5	TRBV6-2/TRBV6-3	CASSAHWDRVPSQHF	TGTGCCAGCAGTGCCCATTGGGACAGGGTACCGTCCCAGCATTTT
-	-	TRBJ2-2	TRBV30	CAWSPVAGELFF	TGTGCCTGGAGCCCCGTCGCCGGGGAGCTGTTTTTT
-	TRBD1	TRBJ2-3	TRBV28	CASSPPGQGVARQYF	TGTGCCAGCAGCCCACCGGGACAGGGCGTCGCAAGGCAGTATTTT
-	TRBD1	TRBJ1-5	TRBV30	CAWTPGTGSQPQHF	TGTGCCTGGACACCCGGGACAGGCAGTCAGCCCCAGCATTTT
-	-	TRBJ2-3	TRBV12-5	CASSGGITDTQYF	TGTGCTAGTTCCGGGGGTATTACAGATACGCAGTATTTT
-	-	TRBJ1-1	TRBV30	CAWSVLTEAFF	TGTGCCTGGAGTGTTCTGACTGAAGCTTTCTTT
-	-	TRBJ1-2	TRBV30	CAWSGLAANYGYTF	TGTGCCTGGAGTGGGCTGGCAGCTAACTATGGCTACACCTTC
few	-	TRBJ1-2	TRBV27	CASSSRTDSVYGYTF	TGTGCCAGCAGTTCCCGAACGGACTCAGTTTATGGCTACACCTTC
-	TRBD1	TRBJ1-1	TRBV18	CASSQDRQGFTEAFF	TGTGCCAGCTCCCAAGATCGACAGGGGTTCACTGAAGCTTTCTTT
-	-	TRBJ1-1	TRBV5-1	CASSLDRAPTEAFF	TGCGCCAGCAGCTTGGACAGGGCTCCCACTGAAGCTTTCTTT
-	-	TRBJ2-2	TRBV5-4	CASSLSQGNTGELFF	TGTGCCAGCAGCTTGAGCCAGGGCAACACCGGGGAGCTGTTTTTT
few	TRBD1	TRBJ1-2	TRBV6-2/TRBV6-3	CASSYSVQGRGYTF	TGTGCCAGCAGTTACTCGGTACAGGGGAGAGGCTACACCTTC
-	TRBD2	TRBJ2-4	TRBV7-2	CASSLASGGGDIQYF	TGTGCCAGCAGCTTAGCTAGCGGGGGAGGGGACATTCAGTACTTC
-	-	TRBJ1-5	TRBV14	CASSPGRHQPQHF	TGTGCCAGCAGCCCAGGGAGGCACCAGCCCCAGCATTTT
-	TRBD1	TRBJ1-5	TRBV6-2/TRBV6-3	CASSNHRGRSNQPQHF	TGTGCCAGCAGTAATCACAGGGGTCGAAGCAATCAGCCCCAGCATTTT
-	TRBD2	TRBJ2-2	TRBV11-2	CASGVLAGNTGELFF	TGTGCCAGCGGTGTCCTAGCGGGGAACACCGGGGAGCTGTTTTTT
once	-	TRBJ2-1	TRBV30	CAWGRSGNEQFF	TGTGCCTGGGGCAGGTCCGGCAATGAGCAGTTCTTC
-	-	TRBJ2-5	TRBV27	CASSYQGRETQYF	TGTGCCAGCAGTTACCAGGGCCGAGAGACCCAGTACTTC